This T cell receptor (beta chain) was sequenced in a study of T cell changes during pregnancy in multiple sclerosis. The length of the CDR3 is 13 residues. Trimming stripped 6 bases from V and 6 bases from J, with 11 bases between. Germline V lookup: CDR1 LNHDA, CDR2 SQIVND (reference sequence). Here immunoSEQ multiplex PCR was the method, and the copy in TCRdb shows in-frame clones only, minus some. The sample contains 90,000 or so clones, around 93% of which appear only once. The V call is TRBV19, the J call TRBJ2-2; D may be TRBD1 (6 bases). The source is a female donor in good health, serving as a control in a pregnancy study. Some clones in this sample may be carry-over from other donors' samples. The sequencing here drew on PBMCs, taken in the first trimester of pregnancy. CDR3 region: CASSLGQPGELFF. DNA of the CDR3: TGTGCCAGTAGCCTAGGACAGCCCGGGGAGCTGTTTTTT.